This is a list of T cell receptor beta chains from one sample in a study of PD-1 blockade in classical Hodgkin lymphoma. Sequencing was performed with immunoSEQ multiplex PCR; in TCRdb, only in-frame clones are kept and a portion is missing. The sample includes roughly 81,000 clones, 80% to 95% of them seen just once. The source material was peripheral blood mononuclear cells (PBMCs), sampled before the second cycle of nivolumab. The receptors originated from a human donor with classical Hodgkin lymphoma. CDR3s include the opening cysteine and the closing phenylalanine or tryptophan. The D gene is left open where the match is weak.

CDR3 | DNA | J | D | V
CASSLSISQPQHF | TGTGCCAGCAGTTTATCGATTTCGCAGCCCCAGCATTTT | TRBJ1-5 | - | TRBV27
CASSFLGTINEQFF | TGTGCCAGCAGCTTCCTAGGGACAATAAATGAGCAGTTCTTC | TRBJ2-1 | - | TRBV7-9
CASSPNRVQTNTIYF | TGCGCCAGCAGCCCCAACAGGGTGCAAACAAACACCATATATTTT | TRBJ1-3 | - | TRBV4-1
CATTFELPLSAGELFF | TGTGCCACGACTTTTGAGCTACCCCTCTCGGCCGGGGAGCTGTTTTTT | TRBJ2-2 | - | TRBV28
CASSSTGFGYGYTF | TGTGCCAGCAGCTCAACAGGGTTCGGCTATGGCTACACCTTC | TRBJ1-2 | - | TRBV27
CASSPAGETQPQHF | TGTGCCAGCTCACCAGCGGGGGAAACTCAGCCCCAGCATTTT | TRBJ1-5 | - | TRBV18
CASSPRAGPSADTQYF | TGTGCCAGCAGCCCCCGAGCCGGGCCCTCAGCAGATACGCAGTATTTT | TRBJ2-3 | - | TRBV9
CASSAIRNPPKGEQFF | TGCGCCAGCAGTGCGATACGAAATCCCCCGAAGGGGGAGCAGTTCTTC | TRBJ2-1 | - | TRBV10-1
CAWSGLGTSGSSYNEQFF | TGTGCCTGGAGCGGACTCGGGACTAGCGGCAGCTCCTACAATGAGCAGTTCTTC | TRBJ2-1 | TRBD2 | TRBV30
CASILGGREAFF | TGTGCCAGTATCTTGGGGGGACGGGAAGCTTTCTTT | TRBJ1-1 | - | TRBV19
CASSAPSGSNTGELFF | TGTGCCAGCAGTGCCCCTAGCGGGAGTAACACCGGGGAGCTGTTTTTT | TRBJ2-2 | TRBD2 | TRBV2
CASSSKGGTEAFF | TGTGCCAGCAGCTCTAAAGGAGGGACTGAAGCTTTCTTT | TRBJ1-1 | - | TRBV11-1
CASSLPMGEQYF | TGTGCCAGCAGTTTACCGATGGGCGAGCAGTACTTC | TRBJ2-7 | - | TRBV27
CASSYAINTGELFF | TGTGCCAGCAGTTACGCTATAAACACCGGGGAGCTGTTTTTT | TRBJ2-2 | - | TRBV6-6
CASSPRTSGSGYYEQYF | TGTGCCAGCTCACCACGGACTAGCGGGAGTGGGTACTACGAGCAGTACTTC | TRBJ2-7 | TRBD2 | TRBV18
CASRALAGVSPGANVLTF | TGTGCCAGCAGGGCTCTAGCGGGAGTATCGCCTGGGGCCAACGTCCTGACTTTC | TRBJ2-6 | TRBD2 | TRBV28
CASTTWLGGRETQYF | TGTGCCAGCACCACGTGGCTCGGGGGGAGGGAGACCCAGTACTTC | TRBJ2-5 | - | TRBV21-1